This is a list of T cell receptor beta chains from one sample in a study of blood T cell repertoires in COVID-19. The protocol was immunoSEQ multiplex PCR, while the TCRdb copy is restricted to in-frame clones and leaves out a portion. The repertoire holds 100,000 to 150,000 clones, with more than 70% as singletons. Sequences were obtained from peripheral blood. The source is a woman in her sixties or seventies with acute or convalescent COVID-19. Both conserved end residues are part of each CDR3. The D gene is left open where the match is weak. Rows may omit the clone size; those that give it use once, few, many or a size class.

V gene	J gene	D gene	clone size	CDR3 length	CDR3 DNA	CDR3 protein
TRBV19	TRBJ1-5	TRBD1	NA	16	TGTGCCAGTAGTATAGCCGGGACAGGTGGCAATCAGCCCCAGCATTTT	CASSIAGTGGNQPQHF
TRBV14	TRBJ2-1	NA	NA	18	TGTGCCAGCAGCCAATTAGGCCGGGGGACCCCCGCCGGCCATGAGCAGTTCTTC	CASSQLGRGTPAGHEQFF
TRBV18	TRBJ1-1	TRBD1	NA	15	TGTGCCAGCTCCCGTCGGGACAGACAGAACACTGAAGCTTTCTTT	CASSRRDRQNTEAFF
TRBV19	TRBJ2-2	TRBD1	NA	16	TGTGCCAGTAGGTCACAGGGGGCCTCGAACACCGGGGAGCTGTTTTTT	CASRSQGASNTGELFF
TRBV27	TRBJ1-2	NA	NA	13	TGTGCCAGCAGGTCTTCGGGGGGGAGCGGCTACACCTTC	CASRSSGGSGYTF
TRBV5-5	TRBJ1-1	NA	once	14	TGTGCCAGCAGCTTGGGGTCCTTGAGTGGTGAAGCTTTCTTT	CASSLGSLSGEAFF
TRBV5-5	TRBJ1-2	NA	NA	14	TGTGCCAGCAGCCGAGATAGGGGGAACTATGGCTACACCTTC	CASSRDRGNYGYTF
TRBV2	TRBJ1-3	NA	NA	14	TGTGCCAGCAGCCCAGGGGATTCTGGAAACACCATATATTTT	CASSPGDSGNTIYF
TRBV15	TRBJ2-3	TRBD1	once	16	TGTGCCACCAGTGCTAGGACAGGGGGATTTGCAGATACGCAGTATTTT	CATSARTGGFADTQYF
TRBV21-1	TRBJ1-1	NA	NA	9	TGTGCCACCCGACCGCGGGGGGGCTTT	CATRPRGGF
TRBV11-1	TRBJ1-1	NA	NA	14	TGTGCCAGCAGCACAGGGTTCGGGGTCACTGAAGCTTTCTTT	CASSTGFGVTEAFF
TRBV29-1	TRBJ1-1	NA	NA	13	TGCAGCGACTCACCCACAGTGAACACTGAAGCTTTCTTT	CSDSPTVNTEAFF
TRBV2	TRBJ1-2	TRBD1	NA	15	TGTGCCCGACCCTCTCTGGGACAGGGGGACTATGGCTACACCTTC	CARPSLGQGDYGYTF
TRBV18	TRBJ1-2	TRBD1	NA	18	TGTGCCAGCTCACCCACCATACTGGACAGGGTAACTCCTGCTGGCTACACCTTC	CASSPTILDRVTPAGYTF
TRBV30	TRBJ1-6	NA	few	13	TGTGCCTGGACAGGGATCTATAATTCACCCCTCCACTTT	CAWTGIYNSPLHF
TRBV5-1	TRBJ2-5	TRBD1	NA	14	TGCGCCAGCACCCTCGGGACAGGGGAAGAGACCCAGTACTTC	CASTLGTGEETQYF
TRBV28	TRBJ1-2	NA	once	15	TGTGCCAGCAGTCTATCAGGGGAAGCTAACTATGGCTACACCTTC	CASSLSGEANYGYTF
TRBV3-1/TRBV3-2	TRBJ1-5	NA	once	15	TGTGCCAGCAGCCTCACCTCGGGGTTGGCTCAGCCCCAGCATTTT	CASSLTSGLAQPQHF
TRBV27	TRBJ1-3	NA	NA	14	TGTGCCAGCAGTTTAGCCGGGAGGTCGAACACCATATATTTT	CASSLAGRSNTIYF
TRBV5-1	TRBJ1-1	NA	NA	14	TGCGCCAGCAGCTTAGGGGGGGCGAACACTGAAGCTTTCTTT	CASSLGGANTEAFF
TRBV15	TRBJ2-5	NA	NA	14	TGTGCCACCAGCAGAGATAGGGCGGGAGAGACCCAGTACTTC	CATSRDRAGETQYF
TRBV5-1	TRBJ2-1	TRBD2	NA	18	TGCGCCAGCAGCTCCGGACTAGCGGGAGAGAGAGTTACGGGTGAGCAGTTCTTC	CASSSGLAGERVTGEQFF
TRBV19	TRBJ2-1	TRBD2	few	16	TGTGCCAGTAGTATCCTAGGGGGATCTAGCGGGAGCCAGCAGTTCTTC	CASSILGGSSGSQQFF
TRBV10-3	TRBJ2-2	TRBD2	NA	16	TGTGCCATCAGTGTACTAGCGGCAACGAACACCGGGGAGCTGTTTTTT	CAISVLAATNTGELFF
TRBV3-1/TRBV3-2	TRBJ1-6	TRBD1	NA	15	TGTGCCAGCAGCGCTCGACAGGGGGCTTATTCACCCCTCCACTTT	CASSARQGAYSPLHF
TRBV7-9	TRBJ1-1	NA	NA	14	TGTGCCAGCAGCTTATCCCAGGGAAGAACTGAAGCTTTCTTT	CASSLSQGRTEAFF
TRBV6-5	TRBJ1-2	TRBD1	NA	13	TGTGCCAGCAACCTACAGGGGACCTATGGCTACACCTTC	CASNLQGTYGYTF
TRBV5-1	TRBJ2-1	TRBD2	NA	16	TGCGCCAGCAGCTTCGGGACTAGCGGGGTTTACAATGAGCAGTTCTTC	CASSFGTSGVYNEQFF
TRBV5-8	TRBJ1-2	NA	NA	12	TGTGCCAGCAGCTTCCCCCGCACTGACTACACCTTC	CASSFPRTDYTF
TRBV19	TRBJ2-1	TRBD2	NA	16	TGTGCCAGTACGGTACTAGCGGGAGGAGCCTACAATGAGCAGTTCTTC	CASTVLAGGAYNEQFF
TRBV21-1	TRBJ2-3	NA	NA	10	TGTGCCAGCAGATCTGATACGCAGTATTTT	CASRSDTQYF
TRBV19	TRBJ1-3	TRBD1	few	17	TGTGCCAGTAGTCCACTTGACGGACAGGGCTCTGGAAACACCATATATTTT	CASSPLDGQGSGNTIYF
TRBV9	TRBJ2-1	TRBD2	NA	14	TGTGCCAGCAGCTCCTCTACGGGAGGGGGTGAGCAGTTCTTC	CASSSSTGGGEQFF
TRBV19	TRBJ1-3	TRBD1	NA	15	TGTGCCAGTAGTGACCACAGGGGCTCTGGAAACACCATATATTTT	CASSDHRGSGNTIYF
TRBV18	TRBJ2-2	NA	NA	16	TGTGCCAGCTCACCACCAGACAGGAGCAGAGCCGGGGAGCTGTTTTTT	CASSPPDRSRAGELFF
TRBV12-3/TRBV12-4	TRBJ1-1	NA	once	13	TGTGCCAGCAGTTTACGGGGAGACACTGAAGCTTTCTTT	CASSLRGDTEAFF
TRBV28	TRBJ1-5	NA	NA	15	TGTGCCAGCAGTTTATTAGGGGCCAACAATCAGCCCCAGCATTTT	CASSLLGANNQPQHF
TRBV5-1	TRBJ2-5	TRBD2	NA	15	TGCGCCAGCAGCTTGGCTAGCGGCTTAACGGAGACCCAGTACTTC	CASSLASGLTETQYF
TRBV2	TRBJ1-4	TRBD1	once	13	TGTGCCAGCAGAGACAGGGGTGATGAAAAACTGTTTTTT	CASRDRGDEKLFF
TRBV7-9	TRBJ2-7	NA	NA	12	TGTGCCAGCAGCCCGACTTTGCACGAGCAGTACTTC	CASSPTLHEQYF
TRBV5-1	TRBJ1-1	NA	NA	17	TGCGCCAGCAGCCCCAACGCGGGGCCGGGCCCGAACACTGAAGCTTTCTTT	CASSPNAGPGPNTEAFF
TRBV4-2	TRBJ1-3	NA	NA	18	TGTGCCAGCAGCCAAGAACCCCGTGGCCTCAACTCTGGAAACACCATATATTTT	CASSQEPRGLNSGNTIYF
TRBV28	TRBJ2-1	TRBD1	NA	15	TGTGCCAGCAGCCCTCAACTCCCAGGGGGCGATGAGCAGTTCTTC	CASSPQLPGGDEQFF
TRBV27	TRBJ2-2	TRBD2	NA	16	TGTGCCAGCAGGCCTGGGACTAGCGGGAACACCGGGGAGCTGTTTTTT	CASRPGTSGNTGELFF
TRBV28	TRBJ2-7	TRBD1	NA	13	TGTGCCAGCAGTTTATTCGACAGGGGCGAGCAGTACTTC	CASSLFDRGEQYF
TRBV27	TRBJ1-2	NA	NA	13	TGTGCCAGCAGTTTATCCCCTGACTATGGCTACACCTTC	CASSLSPDYGYTF
TRBV28	TRBJ1-1	NA	NA	11	TGTGCCAGCACCACAGGGTGGCAAGCTTTCTTT	CASTTGWQAFF
TRBV19	TRBJ1-1	NA	once	13	TGTGCCAGTAGTATTGGACAGTTCACTGAAGCTTTCTTT	CASSIGQFTEAFF
TRBV7-9	TRBJ2-3	NA	once	16	TGTGCCAGCAGCCACCCCCTTGGAGGGCCATCAGATACGCAGTATTTT	CASSHPLGGPSDTQYF
TRBV5-5	TRBJ1-2	NA	NA	15	TGTGCCAGCAGCTTGGGAGCAGGAACGGATTATGGCTACACCTTC	CASSLGAGTDYGYTF
TRBV6-5	TRBJ1-5	NA	NA	15	TGTGCCAGCAGGAGGACAGCCTATAGCAATCAGCCCCAGCATTTT	CASRRTAYSNQPQHF
TRBV4-2	TRBJ1-1	TRBD1	NA	17	TGTGCCAGCAGCCAAAGGACAGGGCTTACCATGAACACTGAAGCTTTCTTT	CASSQRTGLTMNTEAFF
TRBV6-5	TRBJ1-6	NA	NA	13	TGTGCCAGCACCAGGGACTTTAATTCACCCCTCCACTTT	CASTRDFNSPLHF
TRBV5-1	TRBJ1-1	TRBD1	NA	12	TGCGCCAGCAAGGGGGCTGGTACTGAAGCTTTCTTT	CASKGAGTEAFF
TRBV19	TRBJ2-2	TRBD2	once	17	TGTGCCAGTAGTACGCTAGCGGGAGGGCCGAGTGGCCGGGGAGCTGTTTTT	CASSTLAGGPSGRGAVF
TRBV9	TRBJ2-3	TRBD1	NA	15	TGTGCCAGCAGCCGGACAGGGGGGACTTCAGATACGCAGTATTTT	CASSRTGGTSDTQYF